This is a list of T cell receptor beta chains from one sample in a study of blood T cells in healthy people across ages. TCRdb processed the 5' RACE reads anew with MiXCR; each CDR3 protein has one entry. The sample consists of over 750,000 distinct CDR3 sequences, around a quarter of them appearing once. The data were also submitted as part of a second study, on T cells of mothers and their children.

Specimen: blood. The receptors derive from a boy younger than 18 in good health. Both conserved end residues are part of each CDR3. The D gene is left open where the match is weak. Some rows mark clone size as missing; the rest say once, few, many or name a class of expanded clone.

CDR3nt: TGTGCCAGCAGTTCGGGGCGGGAGGGAGTGAATTTGGAGACCCAGTACTTC
CDR3aa: CASSSGREGVNLETQYF
j_gene: TRBJ2-5
abundance: few
d_gene: TRBD2
v_gene: TRBV28

CDR3nt: TGCAGTGCTAGCGGTGAGGGACTAGCGGGAGGGCCTTCCTACAATGAGCAGTTCTTC
CDR3aa: CSASGEGLAGGPSYNEQFF
j_gene: TRBJ2-1
abundance: few
d_gene: TRBD2
v_gene: TRBV20-1

CDR3nt: TGCAGCGTTGAACGTGATTTTCCGGGACAGCAAGAGACCCAGTACTTC
CDR3aa: CSVERDFPGQQETQYF
j_gene: TRBJ2-5
abundance: few
d_gene: TRBD1
v_gene: TRBV29-1

CDR3nt: TGTGCCGCCACCGGCTCCTACGAGCAGTACTTC
CDR3aa: CAATGSYEQYF
j_gene: TRBJ2-7
abundance: .
d_gene: .
v_gene: TRBV6-2/TRBV6-3

CDR3nt: TGCGCCAGCAGCCAAGGGGGAGGGGGCAGCTCTCTATCCTACAATGAGCAGTTCTTC
CDR3aa: CASSQGGGGSSLSYNEQFF
j_gene: TRBJ2-1
abundance: .
d_gene: .
v_gene: TRBV4-1

CDR3nt: TGTGCCAGCAGCGGGGGACCGCGGCCCGGGGAGCTGTTTTTT
CDR3aa: CASSGGPRPGELFF
j_gene: TRBJ2-2
abundance: .
d_gene: .
v_gene: TRBV7-9

CDR3nt: TGTGCCAGCATTGATCTAGCGACTAGCACAGATACGCAGTATTTT
CDR3aa: CASIDLATSTDTQYF
j_gene: TRBJ2-3
abundance: .
d_gene: .
v_gene: TRBV7-2

CDR3nt: TGTGCCAGCACCCAAATTCCGGGACAGATGCCCGGGGAGCTGTTTTTT
CDR3aa: CASTQIPGQMPGELFF
j_gene: TRBJ2-2
abundance: .
d_gene: TRBD1
v_gene: TRBV6-2/TRBV6-3

CDR3nt: TGCAGTGCTAGGGGGGGAATGGTGAACACTGAAGCTTTCTTT
CDR3aa: CSARGGMVNTEAFF
j_gene: TRBJ1-1
abundance: few
d_gene: .
v_gene: TRBV20-1

CDR3nt: TGCAGTGCTAGAGAACGGACTAGCGGTTTCACCGGGGAGCTGTTTTTT
CDR3aa: CSARERTSGFTGELFF
j_gene: TRBJ2-2
abundance: .
d_gene: TRBD2
v_gene: TRBV20-1

CDR3nt: TGTGCCAGCAGTTTCGGACTAGCGGGCCCCTACAATGAGCAGTTCTTC
CDR3aa: CASSFGLAGPYNEQFF
j_gene: TRBJ2-1
abundance: .
d_gene: TRBD2
v_gene: TRBV6-2/TRBV6-3

CDR3nt: TGCAGTGCTAGAGGATTGCGAGAGAATGAGCAGTTCTTC
CDR3aa: CSARGLRENEQFF
j_gene: TRBJ2-1
abundance: .
d_gene: .
v_gene: TRBV20-1

CDR3nt: TGCAGCGTTGAAGGCAACAGGTACAATGAGCAGTTCTTC
CDR3aa: CSVEGNRYNEQFF
j_gene: TRBJ2-1
abundance: .
d_gene: .
v_gene: TRBV29-1

CDR3nt: TGTGCCAGCAGTGCCGGCACAGCGTTAAACGAGCAGTACTTC
CDR3aa: CASSAGTALNEQYF
j_gene: TRBJ2-7
abundance: .
d_gene: .
v_gene: TRBV28

CDR3nt: TGCAGTGCTAGTTTTACAGGTGATGAAAAACTGTTTTTT
CDR3aa: CSASFTGDEKLFF
j_gene: TRBJ1-4
abundance: few
d_gene: .
v_gene: TRBV20-1

CDR3nt: TGTGCCAGCAGCGCAGCTAGCGGCCAATACTATGAGCAGTTCTTC
CDR3aa: CASSAASGQYYEQFF
j_gene: TRBJ2-1
abundance: once
d_gene: TRBD2
v_gene: TRBV9

CDR3nt: TGCGCCAGCAGCTTGCAACACGTGAACACTGAAGCTTTCTTT
CDR3aa: CASSLQHVNTEAFF
j_gene: TRBJ1-1
abundance: few
d_gene: .
v_gene: TRBV5-1

CDR3nt: TGTGCCAGCAGCCAAGATTTCACAGTTTCTTCGTACCAAGAGACCCAGTACTTC
CDR3aa: CASSQDFTVSSYQETQYF
j_gene: TRBJ2-5
abundance: few
d_gene: .
v_gene: TRBV14

CDR3nt: TGTGCCATCAGTGAAGCGGGGGGAAGGCGTTCCTACGAGCAGTACTTC
CDR3aa: CAISEAGGRRSYEQYF
j_gene: TRBJ2-7
abundance: few
d_gene: TRBD2
v_gene: TRBV10-3

CDR3nt: TGTGCCAGCAGCTCCTCGGACAGTAGCAATCAGCCCCAGCATTTT
CDR3aa: CASSSSDSSNQPQHF
j_gene: TRBJ1-5
abundance: few
d_gene: .
v_gene: TRBV7-9

CDR3nt: TGTGCCAGCAGCCAATGGAATGAAAAACTGTTTTTT
CDR3aa: CASSQWNEKLFF
j_gene: TRBJ1-4
abundance: .
d_gene: .
v_gene: TRBV4-2

CDR3nt: TGTGCCAGCAGCCGGGGGACTTCGATAAGTGGCTACACCTTC
CDR3aa: CASSRGTSISGYTF
j_gene: TRBJ1-2
abundance: few
d_gene: .
v_gene: TRBV7-9

CDR3nt: TGCAGTGCTAGAGATCCGGGGGCCGGGGAGACCCAGTACTTC
CDR3aa: CSARDPGAGETQYF
j_gene: TRBJ2-5
abundance: .
d_gene: .
v_gene: TRBV20-1

CDR3nt: TGTGCCAGCAGCTCGGCCCGGGAGCCAGGAAACACCATATATTTT
CDR3aa: CASSSAREPGNTIYF
j_gene: TRBJ1-3
abundance: .
d_gene: .
v_gene: TRBV5-4

CDR3nt: TGTGCCAGCTCACCATATCGGGCTATTGACAATGAGCAGTTCTTC
CDR3aa: CASSPYRAIDNEQFF
j_gene: TRBJ2-1
abundance: few
d_gene: .
v_gene: TRBV18

CDR3nt: TGTGCCAGCAGCCCTTTAGGAGCGGGAGGGCGGGAGCAGTACTTC
CDR3aa: CASSPLGAGGREQYF
j_gene: TRBJ2-5
abundance: few
d_gene: TRBD2
v_gene: TRBV13

CDR3nt: TGTGCCAGCAGCTTATTCACAGGCTCTGGAAACACCATATATTTT
CDR3aa: CASSLFTGSGNTIYF
j_gene: TRBJ1-3
abundance: few
d_gene: .
v_gene: TRBV7-2

CDR3nt: TGTGCCAGCAGCTCTCAAGTACCGGGGGATGCTGAAAAACTGTTTTTT
CDR3aa: CASSSQVPGDAEKLFF
j_gene: TRBJ1-4
abundance: few
d_gene: .
v_gene: TRBV7-9

CDR3nt: TGTGCCAGCAGCCCGGGGGGGGGCTCGCAGTACTTC
CDR3aa: CASSPGGGSQYF
j_gene: TRBJ2-7
abundance: few
d_gene: TRBD2
v_gene: TRBV14

CDR3nt: TGCAGTGCTAGTGTCCCAGGAACCCCAGATACGCAGTATTTT
CDR3aa: CSASVPGTPDTQYF
j_gene: TRBJ2-3
abundance: .
d_gene: .
v_gene: TRBV20-1

CDR3nt: TGCAGCGTCCGATATGGGACTAGCGGGAGAGGGCAGTACTTC
CDR3aa: CSVRYGTSGRGQYF
j_gene: TRBJ2-7
abundance: .
d_gene: TRBD2
v_gene: TRBV29-1

CDR3nt: TGTGCCGGCAGCGTAGGGAAACAGGGGCGGCAAGAGACCCAGTACTTC
CDR3aa: CAGSVGKQGRQETQYF
j_gene: TRBJ2-5
abundance: .
d_gene: TRBD1
v_gene: TRBV9

CDR3nt: TGTGCCATTAATCCGGGGGGAGGGCCGAGAAACATTCAGTACTTC
CDR3aa: CAINPGGGPRNIQYF
j_gene: TRBJ2-4
abundance: few
d_gene: TRBD2
v_gene: TRBV7-9

CDR3nt: TGTGCCAGCAGTTTTCCGGGCAAGTCCTACGAGCAGTACTTC
CDR3aa: CASSFPGKSYEQYF
j_gene: TRBJ2-7
abundance: .
d_gene: .
v_gene: TRBV28

CDR3nt: TGTGCCAGCAGCCGGGACAGGGGGATCAATGAGCAGTTCTTC
CDR3aa: CASSRDRGINEQFF
j_gene: TRBJ2-1
abundance: .
d_gene: TRBD1
v_gene: TRBV11-2

CDR3nt: TGCAGTGCTAGACCCCGGGTCCCCGCAGGGATCACAGATACGCAGTATTTT
CDR3aa: CSARPRVPAGITDTQYF
j_gene: TRBJ2-3
abundance: .
d_gene: .
v_gene: TRBV20-1

CDR3nt: TGCAGCGCAAGAGGGACCAACACTATCGATGAGCAGTTCTTC
CDR3aa: CSARGTNTIDEQFF
j_gene: TRBJ2-1
abundance: few
d_gene: .
v_gene: TRBV29-1

CDR3nt: TGCAGCGTTGGACTAGCGGGAGAACCCGGGGAGCTGTTTTTT
CDR3aa: CSVGLAGEPGELFF
j_gene: TRBJ2-2
abundance: .
d_gene: TRBD2
v_gene: TRBV29-1

CDR3nt: TGTGCCAGCTCACCACCGGGTGGTGGACAGGGACCCTGGAGGACCCAGTACTTC
CDR3aa: CASSPPGGGQGPWRTQYF
j_gene: TRBJ2-5
abundance: few
d_gene: TRBD1
v_gene: TRBV18

CDR3nt: TGCAGCTATGAGGGGTTGGACTACGAGCAGTACTTC
CDR3aa: CSYEGLDYEQYF
j_gene: TRBJ2-7
abundance: .
d_gene: .
v_gene: TRBV20-1

CDR3nt: TGCAGTGCTAGAGAGGGCAGGGGGCAAAGGAACACCGGGGAGCTGTTTTTT
CDR3aa: CSAREGRGQRNTGELFF
j_gene: TRBJ2-2
abundance: .
d_gene: TRBD1
v_gene: TRBV20-1

CDR3nt: TGTGCCAGCACTCACACACAGGCCATCCTTAGCACAGATACGCAGTATTTT
CDR3aa: CASTHTQAILSTDTQYF
j_gene: TRBJ2-3
abundance: few
d_gene: .
v_gene: TRBV6-1

CDR3nt: TGTGCCAGCAGTCCTTTCCGGGGGGGGCAGTACTTC
CDR3aa: CASSPFRGGQYF
j_gene: TRBJ2-5
abundance: .
d_gene: TRBD2
v_gene: TRBV12-3/TRBV12-4

CDR3nt: TGTGCCAGCAGCTTAGGTCTGGGGAAGGGGACCCTCCACAGGGACGAGCAGTACTTC
CDR3aa: CASSLGLGKGTLHRDEQYF
j_gene: TRBJ2-7
abundance: .
d_gene: .
v_gene: TRBV7-9